This T cell receptor (beta chain) was identified in a study of blood T cell repertoires in COVID-19. In the study overall: Material from acute and convalescent COVID-19 was sourced from the United States, Italy and Spain.

In the original analysis: Cell counts per sample came from amplifying reference gene primers. Sequenced by immunoSEQ multiplex PCR; TCRdb stores in-frame clones only, minus some. V, J and clone size reflect that table, while D and trimming were determined from the DNA. The sample has approximately 280,000 clones, just under 90% seen once. Membership in each cohort depended on participant-reported clinical history. In Cohort 3, a recovered donor had either two negative PCRs, clearance, or symptom resolution. The CDR3 spans 15 residues. The germline CDR1 and CDR2 sequences are KGHSH and LQKENI. The V gene lost 3 bases and the J gene lost 3 bases, with 14 bases spanning the gap.

What was sequenced was PBMCs or T cells enriched from blood (not recorded which). This chain connects TRBV18 to TRBJ1-1; D ambiguous. The source of this sequence is a woman aged 55-70 years who had recovered from COVID-19. The CDR3: CASSPSLSGDTEAFF. DNA of the CDR3: TGTGCCAGCTCACCTTCCCTGTCCGGTGACACTGAAGCTTTCTTT. The full variable domain, with the rest looked up from reference TRBV18 and TRBJ1-1, is NAGVMQNPRHLVRRRGQEARLRCSPMKGHSHVYWYRQLPEEGLKFMVYLQKENIIDESGMPKERFSAEFPKEGPSILRIQQVVRGDSAAYFCASSPSLSGDTEAFFGQGTRLTVV.